This T cell receptor beta chain was sequenced during a study of monozygotic twins with inflammatory bowel disease. There are 12 residues in the CDR3. From germline, CDR1 is ENHRY and CDR2 SYGVKD. TCRdb reprocessed the 5' RACE reads and reports one entry per CDR3 protein, with no DNA. Across fewer than 550,000 distinct CDR3 sequences, the top ten clones capture about 2.3% of the sample. Whole-study findings and limits: Repertoire similarity did not separate concordant from discordant twins, possibly from limited power.

As regards this clonotype: Its antigen is unidentified.

The receptor was isolated from a human donor with ulcerative colitis or Crohn's disease, or a healthy co-twin of an affected twin (not recorded which). V and J are TRBV10-3 and TRBJ2-1; TCRdb calls TRBD1, which cannot be checked without DNA. Sequencing input: blood. CDR3 sequence reads: CAISESGGGQFF.